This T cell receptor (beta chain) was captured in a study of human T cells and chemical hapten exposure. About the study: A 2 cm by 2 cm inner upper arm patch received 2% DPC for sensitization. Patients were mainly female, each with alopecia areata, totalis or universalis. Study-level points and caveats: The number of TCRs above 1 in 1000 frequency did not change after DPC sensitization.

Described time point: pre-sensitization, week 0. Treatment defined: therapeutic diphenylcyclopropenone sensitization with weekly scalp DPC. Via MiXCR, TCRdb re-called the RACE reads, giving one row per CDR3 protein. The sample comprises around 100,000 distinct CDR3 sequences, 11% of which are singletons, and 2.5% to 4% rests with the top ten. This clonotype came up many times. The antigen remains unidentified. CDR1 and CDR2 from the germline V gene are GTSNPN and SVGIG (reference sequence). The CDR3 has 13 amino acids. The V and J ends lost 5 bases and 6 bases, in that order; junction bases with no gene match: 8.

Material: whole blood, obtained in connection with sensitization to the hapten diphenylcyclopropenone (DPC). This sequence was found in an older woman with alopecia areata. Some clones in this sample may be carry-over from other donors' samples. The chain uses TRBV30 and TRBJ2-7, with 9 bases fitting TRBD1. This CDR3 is CAWLRTGAAEQYF. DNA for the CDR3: TGTGCCTGGCTAAGGACAGGGGCTGCCGAGCAGTACTTC.